This T cell receptor (beta chain) was sequenced during a study of CD8 T cells in Susac syndrome. Sequencing targeted TCR beta in T cells from blood (CD8+ and CD4+). The RNA, about 0.5 to 1 ug, was put through reverse transcription using random hexamers. A multiplex approach, immunoSEQ multiplex PCR, amplified TCR beta CDR3 across 54 Vbeta and 13 Jbeta. TCRdb re-analysed the immunoSEQ multiplex PCR reads in MiXCR, keeping a single row per CDR3 protein. The profile shows hundreds of thousands of distinct CDR3 sequences, 95% of them singletons. This clonotype was sampled from a human donor with multiple sclerosis. The specimen was CD4+ T cells from PBMCs.

CDR3 sequence: CASSLAGGPGNEQFF. The CDR3 DNA reads TGTGCCAGCAGTTTAGCGGGAGGGCCGGGTAATGAGCAGTTCTTC. The chain recombines TRBV12-3 or TRBV12-4 with TRBJ2-1; 7 positions agree with TRBD2. This CDR3 is 15 amino acids long. Trimming at V came to 0 bases and at J to 7 bases, leaving 6 bases not matched to a gene.